These 11 T cell receptor beta chains were all obtained from the same sample, sequenced in a study of PD-L1 blockade in urothelial cancer. Produced via immunoSEQ multiplex PCR; TCRdb's table is partial and in-frame only. The repertoire holds under 150,000 clones, with roughly 91% as singletons. Noted time point: peripheral blood 6 weeks after treatment start. The input for sequencing was PBMCs, taken around atezolizumab (anti-PD-L1) treatment. Source of these receptors: a man in his 60s with urothelial cancer.

The chain couples TRBV28 to TRBJ2-5, with D tentatively TRBD1 (5 bases). In germline, CDR1 is MDHEN, CDR2 SYDVKM. The V and J ends lost 2 bases and 2 bases respectively, with 12 bases between them. The CDR3 has 15 residues. The CDR3: CASSLPQGWQETQYF. In DNA, the CDR3 is TGTGCCAGCAGTTTACCCCAGGGATGGCAAGAGACCCAGTACTTC.

This chain joins TRBV6-6 and TRBJ1-1, with D maybe TRBD1 (6 bases). The length of the CDR3 is 14 residues. Trimming removed 5 bases at V and 0 bases at J, with 10 bases between. Germline V gene sequence: CDR1 MNHNY, CDR2 SVGAGI (reference sequence). The CDR3 spells CASSLGQMNTEAFF. CDR3 in DNA: TGTGCCAGCAGTCTGGGACAAATGAACACTGAAGCTTTCTTT.

This chain uses TRBV7-9 with TRBJ2-5; 8 bases are shared with TRBD1. CDR1 and CDR2 (germline): SEHNR, FQNEAQ (reference sequence). The V segment lost 4 bases and the J segment 7 bases; nucleotides outside the gene matches: 5. The CDR3 totals 13 residues. The CDR3 nucleotides are TGTGCCAGCAGCTACAGGGGGTCCTGGACCCAGTACTTC. Translated, it gives CASSYRGSWTQYF.

The chain joins TRBV5-1 to TRBJ2-7, with D perhaps matching TRBD2 (6 bases). In germline, CDR1 is SGHRS, CDR2 YFSETQ. Trimming took 4 bases from V and 3 from J, leaving 20 bases between them. This CDR3 contains 16 residues. The CDR3 coding sequence is TGCGCCAGCAGCCCCCCCGGACTGGCGGGGAGCTACGAGCAGTACTTC. Translating gives CASSPPGLAGSYEQYF.

In its sample, this clone was seen a few times. The genes are TRBV18 and TRBJ1-2; D may be TRBD1 (5 bases). Trimming removed 6 bases at V and 6 bases at J, with 26 bases between. Germline-derived CDR1 and CDR2 are KGHSH and LQKENI. The length of the CDR3 is 17 residues. The CDR3 is CASSVNFGIDREDGYTF. CDR3 bases: TGTGCCAGCTCGGTTAATTTTGGGATTGACAGAGAGGATGGCTACACCTTC.

J is TRBJ1-2 and V is TRBV4-1, with D possibly TRBD1 on 5 matching bases. This CDR3 spans 13 amino acids. Germline loops: CDR1 MGHRA, CDR2 YSYEKL. V was clipped by 3 bases and J by 4 bases, with 9 bases between them. The CDR3 loop reads CASSQQGGYGYTF. CDR3 bases: TGCGCCAGCAGCCAGCAGGGCGGCTATGGCTACACCTTC.

The CDR3 loop reads CASSPFSSASVSTDTQYF. For the CDR3, the DNA is TGTGCCAGTAGTCCCTTCTCATCTGCTAGCGTGAGCACAGATACGCAGTATTTT. The chain has TRBV19 and TRBJ2-3; TRBD2 might be the D (6 bases). Trimming pared 5 bases from V and 0 bases from J, leaving 21 bases between. CDR3 length: 18 amino acids. The germline CDR1 and CDR2 sequences are LNHDA and SQIVND (reference sequence).

This clone was counted only a few times. This sequence joins TRBV9 and TRBJ2-7, with 9 bases lining up with TRBD2. V lost 3 bases, J lost 4 bases, and 14 bases stayed unmatched. The germline CDR1 and CDR2 sequences are SGDLS and YYNGEE. This CDR3 has 17 amino acids. The CDR3 sequence: CASSGAPRAGGPYEQYF. CDR3 coding DNA: TGTGCCAGCAGCGGAGCCCCGCGGGCGGGAGGGCCGTACGAGCAGTACTTC.

The CDR3 nucleotides read TGTGCCAGCAGCTTGGGCAGCGGGTCTTCCTACAATGAGCAGTTCTTC. Translation: CASSLGSGSSYNEQFF. This rearrangement joins TRBV5-6 to TRBJ2-1, with D possibly being TRBD2 (6 bases). This CDR3 region has 16 residues. Trimming removed 0 bases at V and 1 base at J, with 11 bases between. Per the germline V gene, CDR1 is SGHDT and CDR2 is YYEEEE.

This chain joins TRBV5-1 and TRBJ1-1; no clear D gene. V gave up 0 bases and J gave up 1 base, with 7 bases separating them. The CDR3 has 14 residues. CDR1 and CDR2 (germline): SGHRS, YFSETQ. The chain's CDR3 is CASSLVVSNTEAFF. In nucleotides, the CDR3 is TGCGCCAGCAGCTTGGTAGTATCGAACACTGAAGCTTTCTTT.

In this sample, this clone turned up once. The chain links TRBV5-1 to TRBJ2-1; 8 positions agree with TRBD2. The germline V gene has CDR1 SGHRS and CDR2 YFSETQ. The V gene end was trimmed by 1 base and the J gene end by 4 bases; junction bases not matched to a gene: 4. CDR3 size: 15 residues. The CDR3 loop reads CASSLSAGAYNEQFF. DNA of the CDR3: TGCGCCAGCAGCTTGTCAGCGGGGGCTTACAATGAGCAGTTCTTC.